Given below is one TCR beta chain in context. Its antigen is as yet unknown. The sample belongs to a study of cytomegalovirus exposure and HLA in healthy donors. The CDR3 spans 17 residues. V was pared by 0 bases and J by 7 bases, with 21 bases between. Germline V gene lookup returns CDR1 SGHNT and CDR2 YENEEA. Overall study results and limits: In an earlier analysis, about 90% or about 30%: the productive usage of most TCR beta V segments.

PCR involved 60 Vbeta and 13 Jbeta primers. This table comes from immunoSEQ multiplex PCR, and its TCRdb copy is limited to in-frame clones, with some not included. The table has 160,000 or so clones, almost 80% seen once. This receptor was obtained from a man aged 40-49 years in good health and CMV-seropositive. Sequencing used PBMCs. The chain employs TRBV11-3 and TRBJ1-2, with no clear D. CDR3 loop: CASSLDYGSRVPSGYTF. CDR3 nucleotide sequence: TGTGCCAGCAGCTTAGATTACGGATCCCGGGTTCCTAGTGGCTACACCTTC. The full variable domain, completed using reference TRBV11-3 and TRBJ1-2, is EAGVVQSPRYKIIEKKQPVAFWCNPISGHNTLYWYLQNLGQGPELLIRYENEEAVDDSQLPKDRFSAERLKGVDSTLKIQPAELGDSAVYLCASSLDYGSRVPSGYTFGSGTRLTVV.